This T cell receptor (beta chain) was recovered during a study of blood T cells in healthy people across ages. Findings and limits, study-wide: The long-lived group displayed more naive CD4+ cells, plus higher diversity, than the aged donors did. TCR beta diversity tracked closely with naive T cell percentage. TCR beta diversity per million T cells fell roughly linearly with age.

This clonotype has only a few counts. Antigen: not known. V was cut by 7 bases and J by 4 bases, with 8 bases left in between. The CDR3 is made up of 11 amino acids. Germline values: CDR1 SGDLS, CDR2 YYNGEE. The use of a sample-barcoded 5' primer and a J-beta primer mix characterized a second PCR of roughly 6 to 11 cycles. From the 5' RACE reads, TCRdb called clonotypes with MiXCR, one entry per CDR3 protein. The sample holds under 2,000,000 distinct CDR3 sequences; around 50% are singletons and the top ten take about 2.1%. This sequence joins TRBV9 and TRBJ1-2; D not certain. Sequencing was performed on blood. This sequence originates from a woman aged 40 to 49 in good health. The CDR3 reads CASRDRYGYTF. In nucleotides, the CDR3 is TGTGCCAGCCGGGATCGCTATGGCTACACCTTC.